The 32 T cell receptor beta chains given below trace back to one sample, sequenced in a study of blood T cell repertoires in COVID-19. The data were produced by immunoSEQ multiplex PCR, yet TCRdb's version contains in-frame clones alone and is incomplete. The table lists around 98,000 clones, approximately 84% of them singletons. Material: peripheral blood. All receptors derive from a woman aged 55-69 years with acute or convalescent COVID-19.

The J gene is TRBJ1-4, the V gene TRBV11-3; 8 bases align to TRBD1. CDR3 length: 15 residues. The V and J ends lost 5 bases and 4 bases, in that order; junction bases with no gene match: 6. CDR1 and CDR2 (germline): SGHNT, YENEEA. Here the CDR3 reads CASSAQGAVNEKLFF. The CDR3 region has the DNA TGTGCCAGCAGCGCGCAGGGGGCGGTTAATGAAAAACTGTTTTTT.

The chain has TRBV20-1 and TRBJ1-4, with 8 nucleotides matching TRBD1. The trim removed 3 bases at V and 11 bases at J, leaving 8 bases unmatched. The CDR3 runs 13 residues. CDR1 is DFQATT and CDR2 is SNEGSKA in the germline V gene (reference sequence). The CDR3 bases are TGCAGTGCTAGTAGCCAGGGGGCGCGTAAACTGTTTTTT. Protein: CSASSQGARKLFF.

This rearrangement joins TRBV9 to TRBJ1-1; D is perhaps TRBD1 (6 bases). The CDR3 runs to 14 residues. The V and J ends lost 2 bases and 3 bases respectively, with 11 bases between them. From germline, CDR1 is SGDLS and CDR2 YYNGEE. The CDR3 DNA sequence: TGTGCCAGCAGCGTCAGGGGAAGGGACACTGAAGCTTTCTTT. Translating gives CASSVRGRDTEAFF.

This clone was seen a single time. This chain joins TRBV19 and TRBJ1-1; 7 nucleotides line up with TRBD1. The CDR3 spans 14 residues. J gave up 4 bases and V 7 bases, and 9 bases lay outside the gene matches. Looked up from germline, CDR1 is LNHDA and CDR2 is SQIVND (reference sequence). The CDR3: CASMVRGRVTEAFF. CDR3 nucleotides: TGTGCCAGTATGGTTAGGGGGCGCGTCACTGAAGCTTTCTTT.

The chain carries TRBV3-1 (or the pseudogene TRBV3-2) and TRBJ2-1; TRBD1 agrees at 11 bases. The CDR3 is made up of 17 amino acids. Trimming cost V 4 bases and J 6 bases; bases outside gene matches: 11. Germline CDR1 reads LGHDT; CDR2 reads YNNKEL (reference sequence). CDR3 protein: CASSRYKPGQGVNEQFF. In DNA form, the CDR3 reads TGTGCCAGCAGCCGATATAAACCGGGACAGGGGGTCAATGAGCAGTTCTTC.

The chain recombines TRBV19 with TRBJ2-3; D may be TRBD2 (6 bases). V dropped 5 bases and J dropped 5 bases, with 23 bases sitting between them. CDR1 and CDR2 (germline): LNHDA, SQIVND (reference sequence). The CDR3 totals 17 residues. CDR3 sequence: CASSRPGSRYVKDTQYF. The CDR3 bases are TGTGCCAGTAGTCGGCCCGGGAGCCGATATGTGAAAGATACGCAGTATTTT.

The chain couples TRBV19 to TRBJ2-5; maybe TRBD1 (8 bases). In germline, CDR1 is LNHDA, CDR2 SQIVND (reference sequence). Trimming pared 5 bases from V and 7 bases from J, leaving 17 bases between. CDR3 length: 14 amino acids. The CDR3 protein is CASSPLTGEGTQYF. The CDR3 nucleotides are TGTGCCAGTAGTCCATTGACAGGGGAGGGGACCCAGTACTTC.

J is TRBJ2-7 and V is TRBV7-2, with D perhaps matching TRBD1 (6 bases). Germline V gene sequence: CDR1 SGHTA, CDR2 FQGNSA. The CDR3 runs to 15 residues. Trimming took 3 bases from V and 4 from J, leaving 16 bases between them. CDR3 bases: TGTGCCAGCAGCTTGGTCTTTGGACAGCGATACGAGCAGTACTTC. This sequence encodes CASSLVFGQRYEQYF.

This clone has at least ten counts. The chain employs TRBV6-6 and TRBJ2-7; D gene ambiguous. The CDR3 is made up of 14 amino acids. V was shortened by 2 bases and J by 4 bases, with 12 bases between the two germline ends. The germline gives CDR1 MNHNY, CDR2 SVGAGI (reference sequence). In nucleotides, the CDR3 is TGTGCCAGCAGTTACGCTAGTGAAAGTTACGAGCAGTACTTC. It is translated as CASSYASESYEQYF.

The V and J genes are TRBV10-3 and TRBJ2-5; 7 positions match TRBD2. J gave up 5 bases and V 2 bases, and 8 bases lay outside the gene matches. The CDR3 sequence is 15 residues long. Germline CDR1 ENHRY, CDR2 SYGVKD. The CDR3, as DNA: TGTGCCATCAGTGAGAGGGAGGGCGCGGGGGAGACCCAGTACTTC. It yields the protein CAISEREGAGETQYF.

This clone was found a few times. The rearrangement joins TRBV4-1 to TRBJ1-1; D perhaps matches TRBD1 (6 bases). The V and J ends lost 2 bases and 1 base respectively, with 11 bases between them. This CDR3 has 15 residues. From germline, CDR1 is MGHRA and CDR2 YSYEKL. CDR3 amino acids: CASSQNKQGNTEAFF. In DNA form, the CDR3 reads TGCGCCAGCAGCCAAAATAAACAGGGGAACACTGAAGCTTTCTTT.

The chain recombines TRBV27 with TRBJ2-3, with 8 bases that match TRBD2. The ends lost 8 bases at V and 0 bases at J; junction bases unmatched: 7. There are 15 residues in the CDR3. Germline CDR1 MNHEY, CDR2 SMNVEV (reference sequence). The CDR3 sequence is CASRGGGRSTDTQYF. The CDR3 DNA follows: TGTGCCAGCCGCGGCGGGGGGCGTAGCACAGATACGCAGTATTTT.

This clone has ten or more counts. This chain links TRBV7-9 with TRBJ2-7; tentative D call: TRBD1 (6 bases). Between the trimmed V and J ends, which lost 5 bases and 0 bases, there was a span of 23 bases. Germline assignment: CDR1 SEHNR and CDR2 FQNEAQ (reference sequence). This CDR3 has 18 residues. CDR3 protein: CASSPTSMRQGLSYEQYF. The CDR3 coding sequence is TGTGCCAGCAGCCCTACCTCAATGAGGCAGGGGCTCTCCTACGAGCAGTACTTC.

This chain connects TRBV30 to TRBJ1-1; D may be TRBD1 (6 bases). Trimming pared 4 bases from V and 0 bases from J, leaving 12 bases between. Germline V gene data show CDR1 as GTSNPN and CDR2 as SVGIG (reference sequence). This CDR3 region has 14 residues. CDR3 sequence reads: CAWKYRALNTEAFF. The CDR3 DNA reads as TGTGCCTGGAAATACAGGGCGCTGAACACTGAAGCTTTCTTT.

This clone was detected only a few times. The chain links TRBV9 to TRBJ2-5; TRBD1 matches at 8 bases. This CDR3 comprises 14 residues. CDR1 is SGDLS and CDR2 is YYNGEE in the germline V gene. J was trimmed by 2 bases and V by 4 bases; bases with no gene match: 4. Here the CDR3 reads CASSLRTGQETQYF. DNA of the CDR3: TGTGCCAGCAGCTTACGGACAGGGCAAGAGACCCAGTACTTC. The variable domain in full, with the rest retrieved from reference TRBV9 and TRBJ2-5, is DSGVTQTPKHLITATGQRVTLRCSPRSGDLSVYWYQQSLDQGLQFLIQYYNGEERAKGNILERFSAQQFPDLHSELNLSSLELGDSALYFCASSLRTGQETQYFGPGTRLLVL.

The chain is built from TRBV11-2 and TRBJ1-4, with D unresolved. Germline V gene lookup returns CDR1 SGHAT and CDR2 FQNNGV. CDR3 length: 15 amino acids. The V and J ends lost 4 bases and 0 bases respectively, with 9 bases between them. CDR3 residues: CASSSRFATNEKLFF. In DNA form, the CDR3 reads TGTGCCAGCAGCTCGAGATTTGCAACTAATGAAAAACTGTTTTTT. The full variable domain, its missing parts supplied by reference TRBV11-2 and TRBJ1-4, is EAGVAQSPRYKIIEKRQSVAFWCNPISGHATLYWYQQILGQGPKLLIQFQNNGVVDDSQLPKDRFSAERLKGVDSTLKIQPAKLEDSAVYLCASSSRFATNEKLFFGSGTQLSVL.

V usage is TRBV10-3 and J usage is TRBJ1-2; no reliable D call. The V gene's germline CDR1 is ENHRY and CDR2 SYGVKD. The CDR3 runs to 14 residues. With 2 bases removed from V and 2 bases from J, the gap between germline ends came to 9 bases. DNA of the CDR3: TGTGCCATCAGTGAGGGCAGGAACAACTATGGCTACACCTTC. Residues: CAISEGRNNYGYTF.

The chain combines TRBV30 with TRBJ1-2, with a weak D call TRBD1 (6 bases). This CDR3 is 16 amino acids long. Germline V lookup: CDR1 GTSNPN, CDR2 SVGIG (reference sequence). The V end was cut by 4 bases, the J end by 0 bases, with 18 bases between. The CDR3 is CAWTPADSDTNYGYTF. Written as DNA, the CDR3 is TGTGCCTGGACCCCCGCGGACAGCGATACTAACTATGGCTACACCTTC.

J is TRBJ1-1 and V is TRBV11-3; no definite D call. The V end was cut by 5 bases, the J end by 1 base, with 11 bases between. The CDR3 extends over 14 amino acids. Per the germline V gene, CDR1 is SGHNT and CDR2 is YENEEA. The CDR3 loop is CASSRRSGNTEAFF. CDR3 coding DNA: TGTGCCAGCAGCCGCCGGTCAGGGAACACTGAAGCTTTCTTT.

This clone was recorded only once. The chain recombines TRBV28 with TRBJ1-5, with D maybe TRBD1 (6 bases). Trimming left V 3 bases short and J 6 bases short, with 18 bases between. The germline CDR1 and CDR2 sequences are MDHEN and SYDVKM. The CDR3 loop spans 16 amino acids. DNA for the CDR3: TGTGCCAGCAGTTTTGGCGGGCGGGGGGCGAGTCAGCCCCAGCATTTT. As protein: CASSFGGRGASQPQHF. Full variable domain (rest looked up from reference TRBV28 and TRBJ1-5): DVKVTQSSRYLVKRTGEKVFLECVQDMDHENMFWYRQDPGLGLRLIYFSYDVKMKEKGDIPEGYSVSREKKERFSLILESASTNQTSMYLCASSFGGRGASQPQHFGDGTRLSIL.

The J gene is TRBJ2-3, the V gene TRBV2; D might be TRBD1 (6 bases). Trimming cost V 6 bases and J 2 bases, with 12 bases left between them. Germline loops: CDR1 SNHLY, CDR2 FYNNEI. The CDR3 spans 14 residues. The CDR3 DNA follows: TGTGCCAGCAGCCGGACAGTACACACAGATACGCAGTATTTT. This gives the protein CASSRTVHTDTQYF.

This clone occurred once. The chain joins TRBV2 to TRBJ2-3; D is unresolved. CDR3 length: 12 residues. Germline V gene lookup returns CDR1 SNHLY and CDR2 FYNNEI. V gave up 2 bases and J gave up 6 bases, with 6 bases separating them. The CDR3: CASSELADTQYF. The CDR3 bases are TGTGCCAGCAGTGAATTAGCCGATACGCAGTATTTT.

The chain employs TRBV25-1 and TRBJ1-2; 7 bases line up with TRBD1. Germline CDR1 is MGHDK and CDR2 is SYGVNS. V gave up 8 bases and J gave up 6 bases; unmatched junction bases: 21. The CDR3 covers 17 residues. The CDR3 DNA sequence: TGTGCCAGCTCACAAAATCACCAACAGGGGATGGTTGATGGCTACACCTTC. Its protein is CASSQNHQQGMVDGYTF.

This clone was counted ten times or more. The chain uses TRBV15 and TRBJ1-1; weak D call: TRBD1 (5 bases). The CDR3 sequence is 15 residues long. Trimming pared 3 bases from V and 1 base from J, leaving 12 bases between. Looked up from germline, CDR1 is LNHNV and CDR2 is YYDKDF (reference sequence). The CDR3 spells CATSSRARANTEAFF. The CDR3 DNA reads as TGTGCCACCAGCAGTCGGGCCAGGGCGAACACTGAAGCTTTCTTT.

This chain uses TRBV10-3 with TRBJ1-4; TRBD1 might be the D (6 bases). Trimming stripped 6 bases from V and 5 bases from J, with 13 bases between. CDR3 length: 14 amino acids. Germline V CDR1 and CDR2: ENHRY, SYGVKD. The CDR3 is CAIRAGTSNEKLFF. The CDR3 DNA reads TGTGCCATCAGAGCCGGGACATCGAATGAAAAACTGTTTTTT.

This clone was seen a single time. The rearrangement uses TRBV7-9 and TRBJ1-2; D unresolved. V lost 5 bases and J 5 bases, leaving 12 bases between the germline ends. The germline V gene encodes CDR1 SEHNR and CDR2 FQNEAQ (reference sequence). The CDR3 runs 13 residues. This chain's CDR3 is CASSPAAGYGYTF. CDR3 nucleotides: TGTGCCAGCAGCCCGGCGGCGGGATATGGCTACACCTTC.

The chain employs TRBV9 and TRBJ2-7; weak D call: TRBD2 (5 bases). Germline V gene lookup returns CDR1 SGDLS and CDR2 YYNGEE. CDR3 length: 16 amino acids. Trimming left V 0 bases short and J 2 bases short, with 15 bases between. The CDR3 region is CASSVAPGTGPYEQYF. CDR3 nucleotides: TGTGCCAGCAGCGTAGCTCCGGGAACCGGGCCCTACGAGCAGTACTTC.

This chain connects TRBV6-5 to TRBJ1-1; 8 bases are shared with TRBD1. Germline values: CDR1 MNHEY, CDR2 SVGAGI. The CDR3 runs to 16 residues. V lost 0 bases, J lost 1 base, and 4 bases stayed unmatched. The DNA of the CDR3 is TGTGCCAGCAGTTACTCCCAGGGGGCCTGGAACACTGAAGCTTTCTTT. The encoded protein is CASSYSQGAWNTEAFF.

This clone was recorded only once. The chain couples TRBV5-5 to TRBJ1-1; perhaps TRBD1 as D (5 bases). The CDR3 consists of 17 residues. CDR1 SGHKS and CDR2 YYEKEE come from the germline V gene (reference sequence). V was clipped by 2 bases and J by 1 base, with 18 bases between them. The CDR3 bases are TGTGCCAGCAGCTTAGGGGTACCGCGAACCTCGAACACTGAAGCTTTCTTT. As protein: CASSLGVPRTSNTEAFF.

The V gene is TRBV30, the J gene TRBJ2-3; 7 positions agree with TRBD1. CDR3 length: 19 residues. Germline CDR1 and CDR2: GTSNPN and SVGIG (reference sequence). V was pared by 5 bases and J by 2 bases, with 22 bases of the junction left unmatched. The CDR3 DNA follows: TGTGCCTGGGCCCGCCGACAGGGCAATTGGGTAAAGAACACAGATACGCAGTATTTT. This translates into CAWARRQGNWVKNTDTQYF.

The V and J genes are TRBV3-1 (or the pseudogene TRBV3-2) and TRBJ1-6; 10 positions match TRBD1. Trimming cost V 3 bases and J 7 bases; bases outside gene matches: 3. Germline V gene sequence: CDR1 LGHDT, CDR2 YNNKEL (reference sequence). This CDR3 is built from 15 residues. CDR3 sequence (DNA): TGTGCCAGCAGCCACGACAGGGGGCACAATTCACCCCTCCACTTT. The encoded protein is CASSHDRGHNSPLHF.

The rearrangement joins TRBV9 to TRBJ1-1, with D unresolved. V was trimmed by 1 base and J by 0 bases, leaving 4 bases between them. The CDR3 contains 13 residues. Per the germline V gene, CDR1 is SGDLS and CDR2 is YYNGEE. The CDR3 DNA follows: TGTGCCAGCAGCGTACAGGTGAACACTGAAGCTTTCTTT. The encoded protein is CASSVQVNTEAFF.